The 13 T cell receptor beta chains given below trace back to one sample, sequenced in a study of control samples from healthy donors and cancer patients. TCRdb's table, derived via immunoSEQ multiplex PCR, lists solely in-frame clones and lacks some. This sample yields roughly 120,000 clones, of which about 93% are seen a single time; about 1.5% belongs to the top ten. Sequencing used PBMCs. The receptor set was obtained from a man aged 50 or older with head and neck cancer.

This sequence joins TRBV9 and TRBJ1-2, with 10 bases that match TRBD1. With 4 bases clipped from V and 2 bases from J, the junction kept 2 bases outside the gene matches. This CDR3 spans 14 amino acids. Germline V gives CDR1 SGDLS, CDR2 YYNGEE. The CDR3 DNA follows: TGTGCCAGCAGCAGGGGACAGGGGAACTATGGCTACACCTTC. Translating it yields CASSRGQGNYGYTF.

The sample holds a few counts of this clone. The chain combines TRBV2 with TRBJ1-2, with 7 positions matching TRBD1. Germline values: CDR1 SNHLY, CDR2 FYNNEI. J was trimmed by 6 bases and V by 4 bases; bases with no gene match: 11. This CDR3 region has 15 residues. CDR3 in amino acids: CASSARVTGEDGYTF. The CDR3 nucleotides are TGTGCCAGCAGTGCCCGGGTTACAGGGGAGGATGGCTACACCTTC.

In DNA form, the CDR3 reads TGTGCCAGCAGGGGACAGGGGTCCTACGAGCAGTACTTC. As protein: CASRGQGSYEQYF. The chain employs TRBV6-5 and TRBJ2-7; TRBD1 matches at 10 bases. The junction had 0 bases not matched to a gene; V was cut back by 6 bases and J by 1 base. The V gene's germline CDR1 is MNHEY and CDR2 SVGAGI. This CDR3 contains 13 residues.

CDR3 DNA sequence: TGTGCCAGCAGCCCCGGGACTAGCGGGGGGGCGAAAGATACGCAGTATTTT. Translating it yields CASSPGTSGGAKDTQYF. V usage is TRBV7-3 and J usage is TRBJ2-3, with 16 bases that match TRBD2. The ends lost 5 bases at V and 5 bases at J; junction bases unmatched: 7. Germline V gene lookup returns CDR1 SGHTA and CDR2 FQGTGA. The CDR3 is 17 residues long.

The genes are TRBV4-3 and TRBJ2-3; D gene uncertain. The CDR3 length is 15 residues. V shed 5 bases and J shed 4 bases, with 16 bases lying between them. Germline values: CDR1 LGHNA, CDR2 YSLEER. The CDR3 loop reads CASSSGDDSADTQYF. The CDR3 bases are TGCGCCAGCAGCTCGGGCGATGATTCGGCAGATACGCAGTATTTT.

The rearrangement uses TRBV6-1 and TRBJ2-5; 7 bases map to TRBD1. The CDR3 runs to 16 residues. Trimming removed 2 bases from V and 4 bases from J; junction bases left unmatched: 10. Germline V gene lookup returns CDR1 MNHNS and CDR2 SASEGT. CDR3 in amino acids: CASSEWADRKTETQYF. The DNA for the CDR3 is TGTGCCAGCAGTGAATGGGCGGACAGGAAAACAGAGACCCAGTACTTC.

As for this clone: A junction boundary mismatches the germline segment, possibly from a read error. The chain uses TRBV3-1 (or the pseudogene TRBV3-2) and TRBJ1-1; D is ambiguous. This CDR3 comprises 12 residues. Germline V CDR1 and CDR2: LGHDT, YNNKEL (reference sequence). The CDR3 protein is CASSQAGSRLSF. CDR3 nucleotide sequence: TGTGCCAGCAGCCAAGCGGGGTCTCGGCTTTCCTTT.

The V call is TRBV7-9, the J call TRBJ2-1; D call uncertain. The CDR3 covers 13 residues. The germline V gene encodes CDR1 SEHNR and CDR2 FQNEAQ (reference sequence). V lost 3 bases to trimming and J lost 8 bases, with 11 bases between them. CDR3 in amino acids: CASSFPRWDEQFF. As DNA, the CDR3 is TGTGCCAGCAGCTTCCCAAGGTGGGATGAGCAGTTCTTC. Using reference TRBV7-9 and TRBJ2-1 for the parts outside the CDR3, the full variable domain is DTGVSQNPRHKITKRGQNVTFRCDPISEHNRLYWYRQTLGQGPEFLTYFQNEAQLEKSRLLSDRFSAERPKGSFSTLEIQRTEQGDSAMYLCASSFPRWDEQFFGPGTRLTVL.

The rearrangement joins TRBV9 to TRBJ2-3; TRBD2 matches 7 bases. The J segment lost 6 bases and the V segment lost 4 bases, leaving 5 bases of the junction unmatched. CDR1 SGDLS and CDR2 YYNGEE come from the germline V gene. CDR3 length: 13 amino acids. Here the CDR3 DNA reads TGTGCCAGCAGCCTGACTAGCTCGGATACGCAGTATTTT. Amino acids: CASSLTSSDTQYF.

The chain combines TRBV5-6 with TRBJ1-6; D ambiguous. The CDR3 has 15 amino acids. Trimming stripped 6 bases from V and 5 bases from J, with 15 bases between. CDR1 is SGHDT, CDR2 YYEEEE, per germline. This CDR3 is CASTPRENNNSPLHF. DNA for the CDR3: TGTGCCAGCACCCCCCGGGAGAACAATAATTCACCCCTCCACTTT.

This chain joins TRBV13 and TRBJ1-1, with D perhaps matching TRBD1 (6 bases). Germline loops: CDR1 PRHDT, CDR2 FYEKMQ (reference sequence). Trimming left V 1 base short and J 0 bases short, with 9 bases between. The CDR3 extends over 15 amino acids. CDR3 DNA: TGTGCCAGCAGCTTAGCCCGGGGGCTGAACACTGAAGCTTTCTTT. Encoded protein: CASSLARGLNTEAFF. Complete variable domain (other parts from reference TRBV13 and TRBJ1-1): AAGVIQSPRHLIKEKRETATLKCYPIPRHDTVYWYQQGPGQDPQFLISFYEKMQSDKGSIPDRFSAQQFSDYHSELNMSSLELGDSALYFCASSLARGLNTEAFFGQGTRLTVV.

The chain couples TRBV19 to TRBJ2-2; D not resolved. This CDR3 contains 16 residues. Between the trimmed V and J ends, which lost 3 bases and 0 bases, there was a span of 11 bases. Germline CDR1 reads LNHDA; CDR2 reads SQIVND (reference sequence). CDR3 DNA: TGTGCCAGTAGTATTAACCGGGCCTCGAACACCGGGGAGCTGTTTTTT. Translating gives CASSINRASNTGELFF.

This clone was seen only a few times. The chain is built from TRBV5-4 and TRBJ1-2, with 7 bases that match TRBD1. This CDR3 has 16 amino acids. V was clipped by 0 bases and J by 0 bases; unmatched bases: 5. Germline CDR1 SGHNT, CDR2 YYREEE (reference sequence). This CDR3 is CASSLGQGLANYGYTF. The CDR3 DNA is TGTGCCAGCAGCTTGGGACAGGGCCTAGCTAACTATGGCTACACCTTC.